These 12 T cell receptor beta chains originate from one sample sequenced in a study of blood T cell repertoires in COVID-19. Clones were read by immunoSEQ multiplex PCR, and TCRdb kept only the in-frame ones, dropping some. The profile shows some 19,000 clones, around 87% of them singletons. The specimen sequenced was peripheral blood. The origin of the receptors is a man in his 70s with acute or convalescent COVID-19.

The CDR3, as DNA: TGTGCCAGCAGCCCCCCCCAGGCACAGAACTATGGCTACACCTTC. Protein: CASSPPQAQNYGYTF. This chain connects TRBV6-5 to TRBJ1-2; no definite D call. CDR1 MNHEY and CDR2 SVGAGI come from the germline V gene. With 6 bases removed from V and 2 bases from J, the gap between germline ends came to 16 bases. This CDR3 is built from 15 residues.

The J gene is TRBJ2-5, the V gene TRBV2; the match to TRBD1 covers 8 bases. The CDR3 totals 15 residues. V lost 3 bases, J lost 3 bases, and 6 bases stayed unmatched. Germline V gene sequence: CDR1 SNHLY, CDR2 FYNNEI. The CDR3 protein is CASSEMRTGKETQYF. The CDR3 coding sequence is TGTGCCAGCAGTGAGATGAGGACAGGGAAAGAGACCCAGTACTTC.

V usage is TRBV6-5 and J usage is TRBJ1-5, with D perhaps matching TRBD1 (5 bases). CDR1 and CDR2 (germline): MNHEY, SVGAGI. The CDR3 covers 14 residues. V was shortened by 2 bases and J by 6 bases, with 11 bases between the two germline ends. CDR3 residues: CASSYGQGSQPQHF. CDR3 nucleotide sequence: TGTGCCAGCAGTTACGGGCAGGGTAGTCAGCCCCAGCATTTT.

V usage is TRBV27 and J usage is TRBJ1-2; no clear D. The length of the CDR3 is 14 residues. In germline, CDR1 is MNHEY, CDR2 SMNVEV (reference sequence). Trimming left V 0 bases short and J 7 bases short, with 12 bases between. CDR3 sequence: CASSLSEGSLGYTF. The CDR3, as DNA: TGTGCCAGCAGTTTATCGGAAGGGAGCCTTGGCTACACCTTC.

By frequency in the sample, this clone is medium-sized. V and J are TRBV7-8 and TRBJ2-1; 7 bases align to TRBD1. Losses at the gene ends were 1 base for V and 4 bases for J; bases not matched to a gene: 4. Germline CDR1 reads SGHVS; CDR2 reads FQNEAQ. CDR3 size: 15 residues. CDR3 bases: TGTGCCAGCAGCTTAGAGTCACAGGGGTACAATGAGCAGTTCTTC. It codes for CASSLESQGYNEQFF.

To note about this clone: This sample includes further DNA sequences coding for the same CDR3. This chain's CDR3 is CASSPDRDQPQHF. The CDR3 DNA sequence: TGTGCCAGCAGTCCGGACAGGGATCAGCCCCAGCATTTT. V and J are TRBV5-4 and TRBJ1-5, with 8 nucleotides matching TRBD1. V dropped 5 bases and J dropped 5; count of bases not matched to a gene: 3. There are 13 residues in the CDR3. The germline V gene encodes CDR1 SGHNT and CDR2 YYREEE (reference sequence).

The chain is built from TRBV28 and TRBJ2-2; 8 nucleotides align to TRBD2. V trimming: 5 bases; J trimming: 5 bases; junction bases outside the gene matches: 10. CDR1 and CDR2 (germline): MDHEN, SYDVKM. The CDR3 length is 16 residues. The chain's CDR3 is CASSTSSGMATGELFF. In DNA form, the CDR3 reads TGTGCCAGCAGTACCAGTAGCGGGATGGCGACCGGGGAGCTGTTTTTT.

J is TRBJ2-7 and V is TRBV15, with 8 bases aligning to TRBD1. With 7 bases clipped from V and 2 bases from J, the junction kept 10 bases outside the gene matches. The CDR3 sequence is 15 residues long. Per germline, CDR1 LNHNV and CDR2 YYDKDF (reference sequence). CDR3 region: CATIVIEGQAYEQYF. CDR3 bases: TGTGCCACCATCGTAATAGAGGGACAGGCCTACGAGCAGTACTTC.

This sequence joins TRBV4-1 and TRBJ1-1, with 8 bases identical to TRBD1. The CDR3 length is 16 residues. V lost 3 bases and J lost 3; bases outside the gene matches: 9. Looked up from germline, CDR1 is MGHRA and CDR2 is YSYEKL. This chain's CDR3 is CASSHSTGGIYTEAFF. DNA of the CDR3: TGCGCCAGCAGCCATTCAACAGGGGGGATTTACACTGAAGCTTTCTTT.

The J gene is TRBJ2-5, the V gene TRBV28; TRBD2 matches at 14 bases. The germline V gene encodes CDR1 MDHEN and CDR2 SYDVKM. The trim removed 5 bases at V and 2 bases at J, leaving 4 bases unmatched. The CDR3 covers 16 residues. CDR3 nucleotide sequence: TGTGCCAGCAGTCCACGACTAGCGGGAGGGCAAGAGACCCAGTACTTC. Its translation is CASSPRLAGGQETQYF.

This clone came up once. V is TRBV19 and J is TRBJ1-4; weak D call: TRBD1 (5 bases). The CDR3 loop spans 13 amino acids. V lost 8 bases and J lost 8, with 15 bases in between. The germline V gene encodes CDR1 LNHDA and CDR2 SQIVND (reference sequence). As DNA, the CDR3 is TGTGCCAGTCAAGCGGGGGAGGACGAAAAACTGTTTTTT. Protein product: CASQAGEDEKLFF.

This chain links TRBV5-1 with TRBJ2-1, with D perhaps matching TRBD2 (5 bases). Germline values: CDR1 SGHRS, CDR2 YFSETQ. The V and J ends lost 3 bases and 0 bases respectively, with 10 bases between them. This CDR3 spans 15 amino acids. The CDR3: CASSSGESSYNEQFF. CDR3 coding DNA: TGCGCCAGCAGCTCTGGGGAGAGCTCCTACAATGAGCAGTTCTTC.